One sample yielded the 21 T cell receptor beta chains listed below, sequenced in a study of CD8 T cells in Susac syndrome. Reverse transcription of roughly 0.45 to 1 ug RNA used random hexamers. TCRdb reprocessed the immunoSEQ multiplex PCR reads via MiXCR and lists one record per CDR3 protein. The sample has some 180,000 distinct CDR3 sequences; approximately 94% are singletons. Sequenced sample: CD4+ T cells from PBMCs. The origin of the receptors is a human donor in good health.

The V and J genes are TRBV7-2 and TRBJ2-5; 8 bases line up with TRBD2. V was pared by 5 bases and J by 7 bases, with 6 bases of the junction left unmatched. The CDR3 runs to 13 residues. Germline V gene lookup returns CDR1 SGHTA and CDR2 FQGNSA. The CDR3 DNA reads TGTGCCAGCAGCCCGCGGGAGGTGGGGACCCAGTACTTC. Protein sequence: CASSPREVGTQYF.

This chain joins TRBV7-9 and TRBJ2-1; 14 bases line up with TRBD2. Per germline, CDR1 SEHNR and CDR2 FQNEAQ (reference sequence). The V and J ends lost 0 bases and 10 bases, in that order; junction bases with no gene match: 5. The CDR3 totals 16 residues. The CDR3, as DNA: TGTGCCAGCAGCTTAGCACTGACTAGCGGGAGGGCGGAGCAGTTCTTC. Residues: CASSLALTSGRAEQFF.

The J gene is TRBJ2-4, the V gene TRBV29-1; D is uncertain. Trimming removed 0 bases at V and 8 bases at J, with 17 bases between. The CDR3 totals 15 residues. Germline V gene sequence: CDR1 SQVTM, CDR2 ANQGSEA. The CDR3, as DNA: TGCAGCGTTGAAGATCGCAGGTCCCTTCGTGACATTCAGTACTTC. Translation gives CSVEDRRSLRDIQYF. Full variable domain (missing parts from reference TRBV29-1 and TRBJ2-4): SAVISQKPSRDICQRGTSLTIQCQVDSQVTMMFWYRQQPGQSLTLIATANQGSEATYESGFVIDKFPISRPNLTFSTLTVSNMSPEDSSIYLCSVEDRRSLRDIQYFGAGTRLSVL.

The CDR3 DNA reads as TGCAGCGTTGAAGAAATTCAGGGGAATGAGCAGTTCTTC. As protein: CSVEEIQGNEQFF. The chain recombines TRBV29-1 with TRBJ2-1; tentatively, D is TRBD1 (6 bases). The CDR3 totals 13 residues. Germline CDR1 SQVTM, CDR2 ANQGSEA. V lost 0 bases and J 7 bases, leaving 10 bases between the germline ends.

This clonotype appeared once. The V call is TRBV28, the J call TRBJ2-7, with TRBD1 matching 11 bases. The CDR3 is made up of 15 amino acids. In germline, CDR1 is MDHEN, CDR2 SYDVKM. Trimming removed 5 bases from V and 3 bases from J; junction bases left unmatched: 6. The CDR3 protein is CASSPSDRGRYEQYF. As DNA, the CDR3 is TGTGCCAGCAGTCCCTCGGACAGGGGGCGCTACGAGCAGTACTTC.

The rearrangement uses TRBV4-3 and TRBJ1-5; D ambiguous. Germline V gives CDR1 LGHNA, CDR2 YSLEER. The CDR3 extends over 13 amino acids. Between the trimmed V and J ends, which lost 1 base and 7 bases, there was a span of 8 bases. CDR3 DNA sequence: TGCGCCAGCAGCCAAGCGGTCCTCCAGCCCCAGCATTTT. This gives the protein CASSQAVLQPQHF.

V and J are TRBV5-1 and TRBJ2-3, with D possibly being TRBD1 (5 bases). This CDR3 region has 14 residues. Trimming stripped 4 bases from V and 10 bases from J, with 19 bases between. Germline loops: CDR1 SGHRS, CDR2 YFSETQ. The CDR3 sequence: CASSITGRGSAQYF. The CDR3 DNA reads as TGCGCCAGCAGCATTACAGGACGAGGATCTGCGCAGTATTTT. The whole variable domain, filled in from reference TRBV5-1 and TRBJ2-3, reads KAGVTQTPRYLIKTRGQQVTLSCSPISGHRSVSWYQQTPGQGLQFLFEYFSETQRNKGNFPGRFSGRQFSNSRSEMNVSTLELGDSALYLCASSITGRGSAQYFGPGTRLTVL.

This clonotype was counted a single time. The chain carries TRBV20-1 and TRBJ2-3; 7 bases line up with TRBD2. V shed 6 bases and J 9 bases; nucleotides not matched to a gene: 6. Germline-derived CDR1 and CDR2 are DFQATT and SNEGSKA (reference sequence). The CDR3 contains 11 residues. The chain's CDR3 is CSAGGTTTQYF. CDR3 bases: TGCAGTGCGGGGGGGACTACGACGCAGTATTTT.

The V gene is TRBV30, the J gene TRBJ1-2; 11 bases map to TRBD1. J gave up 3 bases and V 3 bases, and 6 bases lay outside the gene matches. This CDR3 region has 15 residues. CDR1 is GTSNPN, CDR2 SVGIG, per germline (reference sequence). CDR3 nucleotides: TGTGCCTGGAGCCCTAGGACAGGGGGCTACTATGGCTACACCTTC. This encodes CAWSPRTGGYYGYTF.

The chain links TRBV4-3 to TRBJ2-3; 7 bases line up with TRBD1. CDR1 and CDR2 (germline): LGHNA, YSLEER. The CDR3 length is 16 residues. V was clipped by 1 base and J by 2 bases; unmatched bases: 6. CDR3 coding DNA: TGCGCCAGCAGCCAAGGGGGACAGCCACTCACAGATACGCAGTATTTT. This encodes CASSQGGQPLTDTQYF.

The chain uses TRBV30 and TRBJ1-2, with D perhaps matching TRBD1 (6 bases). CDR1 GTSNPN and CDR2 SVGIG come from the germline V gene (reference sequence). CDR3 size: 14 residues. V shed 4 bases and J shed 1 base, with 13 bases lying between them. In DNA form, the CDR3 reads TGTGCCTGGACCACGACAGGAATTAACTATGGCTACACCTTC. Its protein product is CAWTTTGINYGYTF. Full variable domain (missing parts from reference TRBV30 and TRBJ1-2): SQTIHQWPATLVQPVGSPLSLECTVEGTSNPNLYWYRQAAGRGLQLLFYSVGIGQISSEVPQNLSASRPQDRQFILSSKKLLLSDSGFYLCAWTTTGINYGYTFGSGTRLTVV.

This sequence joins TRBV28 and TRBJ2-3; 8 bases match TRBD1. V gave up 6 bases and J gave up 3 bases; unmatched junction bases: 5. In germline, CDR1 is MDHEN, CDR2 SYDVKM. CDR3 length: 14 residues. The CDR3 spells CASRSGQGTDTQYF. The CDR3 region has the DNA TGTGCCAGCAGAAGTGGACAGGGTACAGATACGCAGTATTTT.

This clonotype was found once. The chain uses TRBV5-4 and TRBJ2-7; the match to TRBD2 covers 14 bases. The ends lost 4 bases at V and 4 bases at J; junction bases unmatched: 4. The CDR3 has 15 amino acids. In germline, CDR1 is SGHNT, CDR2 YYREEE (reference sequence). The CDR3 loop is CASSDGTSGSYEQYF. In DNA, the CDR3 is TGTGCCAGCAGCGACGGGACTAGCGGGAGTTACGAGCAGTACTTC.

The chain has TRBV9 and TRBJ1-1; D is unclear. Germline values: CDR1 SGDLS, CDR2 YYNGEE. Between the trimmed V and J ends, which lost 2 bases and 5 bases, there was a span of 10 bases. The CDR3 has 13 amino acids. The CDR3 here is CASSVERGTEAFF. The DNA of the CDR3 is TGTGCCAGCAGCGTCGAACGAGGGACTGAAGCTTTCTTT.

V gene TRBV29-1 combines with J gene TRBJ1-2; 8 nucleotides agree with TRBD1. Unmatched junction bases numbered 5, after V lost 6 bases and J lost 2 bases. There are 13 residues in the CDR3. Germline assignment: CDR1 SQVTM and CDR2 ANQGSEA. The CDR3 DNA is TGCAGCGTGACAGGGGCCTTAAACTATGGCTACACCTTC. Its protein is CSVTGALNYGYTF.

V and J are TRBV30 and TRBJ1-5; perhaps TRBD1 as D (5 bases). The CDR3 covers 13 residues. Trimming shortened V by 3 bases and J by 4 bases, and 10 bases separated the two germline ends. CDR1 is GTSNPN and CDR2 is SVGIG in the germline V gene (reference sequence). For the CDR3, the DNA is TGTGCCTGGAGGGGGCCGGAAAATCAGCCCCAGCATTTT. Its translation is CAWRGPENQPQHF.

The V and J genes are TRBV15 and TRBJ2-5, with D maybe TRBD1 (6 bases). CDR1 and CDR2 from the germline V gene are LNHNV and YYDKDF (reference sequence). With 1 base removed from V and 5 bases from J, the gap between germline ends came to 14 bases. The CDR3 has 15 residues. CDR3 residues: CATSRGGGGQETQYF. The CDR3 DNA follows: TGTGCCACCAGCAGAGGGGGCGGTGGACAGGAGACCCAGTACTTC.

The CDR3, as DNA: TGCAGTGCCCCCCACCTCCCTGATAAGCAGTTCTTC. This codes for CSAPHLPDKQFF. The chain carries TRBV20-1 and TRBJ2-1; D gene ambiguous. The CDR3 length is 12 residues. Germline V gives CDR1 DFQATT, CDR2 SNEGSKA (reference sequence). The ends were cut back, 6 bases at V and 11 bases at J, with 17 bases in the middle.

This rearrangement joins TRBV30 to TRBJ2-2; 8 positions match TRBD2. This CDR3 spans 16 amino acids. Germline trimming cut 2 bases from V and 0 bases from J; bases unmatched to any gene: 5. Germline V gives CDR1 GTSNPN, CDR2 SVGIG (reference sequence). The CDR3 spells CAWSQTSAPNTGELFF. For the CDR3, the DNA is TGTGCCTGGAGTCAGACTAGCGCCCCGAACACCGGGGAGCTGTTTTTT.

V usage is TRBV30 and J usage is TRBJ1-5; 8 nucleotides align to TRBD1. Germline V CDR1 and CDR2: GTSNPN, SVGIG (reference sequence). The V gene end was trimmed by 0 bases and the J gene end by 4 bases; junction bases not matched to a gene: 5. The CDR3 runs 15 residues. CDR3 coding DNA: TGTGCCTGGAGTGTAGCCAGGGGGCGGAATCAGCCCCAGCATTTT. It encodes CAWSVARGRNQPQHF.

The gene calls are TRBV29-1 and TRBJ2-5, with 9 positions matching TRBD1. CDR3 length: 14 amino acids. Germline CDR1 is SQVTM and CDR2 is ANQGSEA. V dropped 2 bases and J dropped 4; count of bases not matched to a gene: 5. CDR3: CSVEFTGGPETQYF. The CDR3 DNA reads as TGCAGCGTTGAATTTACAGGGGGCCCAGAGACCCAGTACTTC.